Reported below is one T cell receptor beta chain. The antigen remains unidentified. Control samples came 1 year after myeloablative marrow transplants with methotrexate plus calcineurin inhibitor. These data are taken from a study of T cells after posttransplantation cyclophosphamide. Study findings and constraints: Later post-transplant blood repertoires were often dominated by donor CD8+ memory clones.

V was cut by 7 bases and J by 8 bases, with 20 bases left in between. The CDR3 has 15 residues. Germline loops: CDR1 LNHDA, CDR2 SQIVND (reference sequence). Profiling relied on immunoSEQ multiplex PCR, and the TCRdb table lists in-frame clones only, not all of them. The table has tens of thousands of clones, approximately 86% seen once. This TCR came from a female patient aged 30 to 40 who received an allogeneic stem cell transplant from an unrelated donor, was CMV-positive, and had acute and chronic GVHD. Part of the T cell pool may stem from the graft donor. The chain has TRBV19 and TRBJ1-4; D is uncertain. Sequenced here: PBMCs, sampled approximately 360 days after allogeneic stem cell transplant with calcineurin inhibitor and methotrexate. CDR3 loop: CASTESRGYWEKLFF. As DNA, the CDR3 is TGTGCCAGTACCGAAAGCCGGGGATATTGGGAAAAACTGTTTTTT.